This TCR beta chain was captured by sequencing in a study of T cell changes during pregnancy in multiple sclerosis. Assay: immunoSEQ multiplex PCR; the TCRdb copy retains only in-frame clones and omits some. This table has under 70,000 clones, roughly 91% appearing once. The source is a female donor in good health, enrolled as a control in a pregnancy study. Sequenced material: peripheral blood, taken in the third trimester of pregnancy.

The CDR3 loop is CASSLGLYEQYF. For the CDR3, the DNA is TGTGCCAGCAGCTTAGGCTTATACGAGCAGTACTTC. The rearrangement joins TRBV13 to TRBJ2-7; D unresolved. V gave up 0 bases and J gave up 4 bases, with 4 bases separating them. Germline values: CDR1 PRHDT, CDR2 FYEKMQ (reference sequence). This CDR3 region has 12 residues.